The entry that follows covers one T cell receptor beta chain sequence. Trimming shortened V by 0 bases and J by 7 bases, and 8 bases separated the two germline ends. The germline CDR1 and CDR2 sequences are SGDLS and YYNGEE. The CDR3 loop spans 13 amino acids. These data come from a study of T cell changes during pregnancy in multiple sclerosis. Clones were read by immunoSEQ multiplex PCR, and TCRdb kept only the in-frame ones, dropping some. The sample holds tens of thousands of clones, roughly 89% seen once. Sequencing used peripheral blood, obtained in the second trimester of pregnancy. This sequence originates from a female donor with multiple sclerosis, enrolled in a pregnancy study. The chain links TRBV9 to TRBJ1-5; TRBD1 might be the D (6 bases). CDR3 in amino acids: CASSVDRDQPQHF. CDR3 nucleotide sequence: TGTGCCAGCAGCGTAGACAGGGACCAGCCCCAGCATTTT.